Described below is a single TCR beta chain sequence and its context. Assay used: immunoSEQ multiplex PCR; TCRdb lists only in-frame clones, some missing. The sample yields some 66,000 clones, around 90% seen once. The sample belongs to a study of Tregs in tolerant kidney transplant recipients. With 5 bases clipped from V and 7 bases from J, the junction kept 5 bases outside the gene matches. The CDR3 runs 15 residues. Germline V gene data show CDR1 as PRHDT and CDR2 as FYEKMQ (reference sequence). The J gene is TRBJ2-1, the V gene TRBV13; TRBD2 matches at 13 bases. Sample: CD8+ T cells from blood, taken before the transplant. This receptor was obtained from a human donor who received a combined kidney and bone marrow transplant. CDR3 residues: CASSQGTSGTNEQFF. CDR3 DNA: TGTGCCAGCAGCCAGGGGACTAGCGGGACAAATGAGCAGTTCTTC. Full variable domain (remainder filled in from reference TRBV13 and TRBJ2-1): AAGVIQSPRHLIKEKRETATLKCYPIPRHDTVYWYQQGPGQDPQFLISFYEKMQSDKGSIPDRFSAQQFSDYHSELNMSSLELGDSALYFCASSQGTSGTNEQFFGPGTRLTVL.